The 18 T cell receptor beta chains below all came from one sample that was sequenced in a study of patients and donors after allogeneic stem cell transplantation (dated by TCRdb to 2019 to 2021). The library was obtained by RT-PCR. This sample was sequenced with a NextSeq 550. TCRdb applied fastp at Q25 and MiXCR to the public reads, then kept only in-frame beta chains. Each CDR3 protein gets just one entry, which takes the most common genes and DNA from the rows behind it. This sample holds about 410,000 distinct CDR3 sequences; approximately 16% were observed only once. Over 6% of the sample is held by the ten biggest clonotypes. Sequencing input: blood, either unsorted or a sorted T cell fraction (not recorded which). Receptors originate from a human donor who was either an allogeneic HSCT recipient or a stem cell or donor lymphocyte infusion donor (not recorded which). It is not recorded whose cells these are; they may come from a transplant donor.

In its sample, this clonotype was seen a few times. The chain has TRBV20-1 and TRBJ2-5; TRBD2 might be the D (6 bases). The germline V gene has CDR1 DFQATT and CDR2 SNEGSKA (reference sequence). Trimming took off 0 bases at V and 4 bases at J, with 12 bases between the two ends. The CDR3 runs 14 residues. DNA for the CDR3: TGCAGTGCTAGAGAGATAGCGGTAGGAGAGACCCAGTACTTC. This codes for CSAREIAVGETQYF.

This chain joins TRBV7-9 and TRBJ1-2, with D perhaps TRBD1 (5 bases). CDR1 is SEHNR and CDR2 is FQNEAQ in the germline V gene (reference sequence). The CDR3 is 15 residues long. Trimming removed 5 bases at V and 6 bases at J, with 19 bases between. CDR3 residues: CASSPEGRPNDGYTF. The CDR3 coding sequence is TGTGCCAGCAGCCCCGAGGGACGGCCCAATGATGGCTACACCTTC.

This clonotype was seen more than once but under ten times. The chain joins TRBV7-9 to TRBJ1-3, with D possibly being TRBD1 (5 bases). Per the germline V gene, CDR1 is SEHNR and CDR2 is FQNEAQ (reference sequence). There are 14 residues in the CDR3. V lost 3 bases to trimming and J lost 2 bases, with 8 bases between them. CDR3 protein: CASSFEGAGNTIYF. DNA for the CDR3: TGTGCCAGCAGCTTTGAAGGGGCTGGAAACACCATATATTTT.

The chain uses TRBV15 and TRBJ2-3; weak D call: TRBD1 (6 bases). Germline loops: CDR1 LNHNV, CDR2 YYDKDF (reference sequence). The CDR3 extends over 16 amino acids. Trimming cost V 1 base and J 4 bases, with 15 bases left between them. The CDR3 region has the DNA TGTGCCACCAGCAGAGGCTCAGGGGCGAGGTCAGATACGCAGTATTTT. Translated: CATSRGSGARSDTQYF.

This clonotype was detected a few times. The chain joins TRBV5-1 to TRBJ2-1; D is unclear. V lost 4 bases to trimming and J lost 8 bases, with 7 bases between them. The CDR3 loop spans 11 amino acids. Germline CDR1 is SGHRS and CDR2 is YFSETQ. The CDR3 spells CASSASYEQFF. Here the CDR3 DNA reads TGCGCCAGCAGCGCCTCGTATGAGCAGTTCTTC.

The CDR3 region is CASSVVGSRGNEQFF. CDR3 in DNA: TGTGCCAGCAGCGTAGTGGGTTCACGGGGCAATGAGCAGTTCTTC. The chain recombines TRBV9 with TRBJ2-1; possible D gene TRBD2, 5 bases. This CDR3 comprises 15 residues. V lost 0 bases and J 6 bases, leaving 13 bases between the germline ends. Germline CDR1 SGDLS, CDR2 YYNGEE. The full variable domain, in which reference TRBV9 and TRBJ2-1 provide the parts outside the CDR3, is DSGVTQTPKHLITATGQRVTLRCSPRSGDLSVYWYQQSLDQGLQFLIQYYNGEERAKGNILERFSAQQFPDLHSELNLSSLELGDSALYFCASSVVGSRGNEQFFGPGTRLTVL.

This clonotype came up a few times. The rearrangement uses TRBV19 and TRBJ2-2; 10 bases map to TRBD1. J lost 12 bases, V lost 1 base, and 8 bases had no gene match. CDR1 is LNHDA and CDR2 is SQIVND in the germline V gene (reference sequence). The CDR3 is 15 amino acids. Written as DNA, the CDR3 is TGTGCCAGTAGTATAGTCGACAGGGGGCTGAAGAAGCTGTTTTTT. This sequence encodes CASSIVDRGLKKLFF. Combining the CDR3 with reference TRBV19 and TRBJ2-2 gives the whole variable domain DGGITQSPKYLFRKEGQNVTLSCEQNLNHDAMYWYRQDPGQGLRLIYYSQIVNDFQKGDIAEGYSVSREKKESFPLTVTSAQKNPTAFYLCASSIVDRGLKKLFFGEGSRLTVL.

V gene TRBV5-8 combines with J gene TRBJ1-6, with 9 bases identical to TRBD1. Losses at the gene ends were 5 bases for V and 8 bases for J; bases not matched to a gene: 11. Germline CDR1 reads SGHTS; CDR2 reads YDEGEE. The CDR3 extends over 16 amino acids. CDR3 in DNA: TGTGCCAGCAGTTACCGGGACAGGGAACGACATTCACCCCTCCACTTT. Translating gives CASSYRDRERHSPLHF.

The genes are TRBV20-1 and TRBJ1-2, with 7 positions matching TRBD1. The CDR3 has 13 residues. Per the germline V gene, CDR1 is DFQATT and CDR2 is SNEGSKA (reference sequence). V trimming: 0 bases; J trimming: 14 bases; junction bases outside the gene matches: 12. The CDR3 bases are TGCAGTGCTAGAGAACCCGGGACACCCAGGGGGACCTTC. Translating it yields CSAREPGTPRGTF.

The chain combines TRBV5-1 with TRBJ1-1; no clear D gene. Deletions cut 5 bases from V and 1 base from J, with 18 bases between. The CDR3 loop spans 16 amino acids. Germline V gives CDR1 SGHRS, CDR2 YFSETQ. The CDR3 sequence is CASSPSLGQRNTEAFF. The CDR3 nucleotides are TGCGCCAGCAGTCCTTCACTAGGCCAACGGAACACTGAAGCTTTCTTT.

V gene TRBV6-1 combines with J gene TRBJ2-3; the match to TRBD2 covers 10 bases. V was clipped by 7 bases and J by 7 bases; unmatched bases: 8. The CDR3 sequence is 14 residues long. The V gene's germline CDR1 is MNHNS and CDR2 SASEGT. CDR3 sequence reads: CASTSSGGSNTQYF. The CDR3 coding sequence is TGTGCCAGCACCTCTAGCGGGGGCTCGAATACGCAGTATTTT.

The V and J genes are TRBV7-2 and TRBJ2-4, with D tentatively TRBD2 (7 bases). The V end was cut by 0 bases, the J end by 1 base, with 13 bases between. CDR1 and CDR2 from the germline V gene are SGHTA and FQGNSA. There are 17 residues in the CDR3. CDR3 amino acids: CASSLAGGGLAKNIQYF. CDR3 DNA: TGTGCCAGCAGCTTAGCTGGGGGGGGCCTTGCCAAAAACATTCAGTACTTC.

The chain uses TRBV20-1 and TRBJ2-7; no clear D gene. This CDR3 is built from 13 residues. CDR1 and CDR2 (germline): DFQATT, SNEGSKA (reference sequence). Between the trimmed V and J ends, which lost 0 bases and 0 bases, there was a span of 6 bases. This CDR3 is CSAREHSSYEQYF. DNA of the CDR3: TGCAGTGCTAGAGAGCACAGCTCCTACGAGCAGTACTTC.

This clonotype was found a few times. The chain links TRBV3-1 to TRBJ2-2, with TRBD2 matching over 8 bases. The germline V gene has CDR1 LGHDT and CDR2 YNNKEL (reference sequence). CDR3 length: 16 residues. V gave up 1 base and J gave up 4 bases; unmatched junction bases: 5. Here the CDR3 reads CASSQVTGGSTGELFF. DNA of the CDR3: TGTGCCAGCAGCCAAGTGACGGGAGGGAGCACCGGGGAGCTGTTTTTT.

This sequence joins TRBV7-8 and TRBJ2-3, with TRBD1 identical over 8 bases. This CDR3 is 17 amino acids long. Germline CDR1 and CDR2: SGHVS and FQNEAQ. The J segment lost 1 base and the V segment lost 5 bases, leaving 11 bases of the junction unmatched. This CDR3 is CASSLSRQGKGTDTQYF. The DNA for the CDR3 is TGTGCCAGCAGCCTTAGCCGACAGGGGAAAGGCACAGATACGCAGTATTTT.

This clonotype was counted a few times. The chain links TRBV24-1 to TRBJ1-5, with TRBD1 matching 8 bases. The CDR3 is made up of 14 amino acids. V gave up 9 bases and J gave up 4 bases; unmatched junction bases: 7. The germline CDR1 and CDR2 sequences are KGHDR and SFDVKD. The chain's CDR3 is CATGDRSLNQPQHF. The CDR3 nucleotides are TGTGCCACCGGGGACAGGTCTCTTAATCAGCCCCAGCATTTT.

This clonotype was seen ten or more times. The CDR3: CASSLVQGASSSTDTQYF. The CDR3 DNA reads TGTGCCAGCAGCTTGGTCCAGGGGGCTTCCTCTAGCACAGATACGCAGTATTTT. The chain links TRBV5-6 to TRBJ2-3; 8 bases line up with TRBD1. Germline V gene sequence: CDR1 SGHDT, CDR2 YYEEEE. The CDR3 runs to 18 residues. The junction had 9 bases not matched to a gene; V was cut back by 0 bases and J by 0 bases.

The V and J genes are TRBV7-9 and TRBJ2-5; D might be TRBD2 (6 bases). Trimming removed 1 base from V and 3 bases from J, with 18 bases in between. The CDR3 loop spans 17 amino acids. Germline loops: CDR1 SEHNR, CDR2 FQNEAQ (reference sequence). The CDR3 sequence is CASSLGGPGRLEETQYF. In DNA form, the CDR3 reads TGTGCCAGCAGCTTAGGAGGGCCAGGGAGGCTGGAAGAGACCCAGTACTTC.